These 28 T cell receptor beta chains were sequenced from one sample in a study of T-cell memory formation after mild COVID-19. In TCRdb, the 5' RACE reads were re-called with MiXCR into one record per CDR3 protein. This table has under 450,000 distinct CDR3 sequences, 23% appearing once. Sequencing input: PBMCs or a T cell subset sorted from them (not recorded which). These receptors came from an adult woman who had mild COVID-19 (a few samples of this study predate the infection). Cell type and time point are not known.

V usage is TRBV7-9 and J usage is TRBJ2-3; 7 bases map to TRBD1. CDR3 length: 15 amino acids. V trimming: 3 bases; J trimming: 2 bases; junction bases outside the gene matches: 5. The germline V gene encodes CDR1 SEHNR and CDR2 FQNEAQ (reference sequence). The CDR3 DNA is TGTGCCAGCAGCTTGCACAGGGGTACCACAGATACGCAGTATTTT. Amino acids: CASSLHRGTTDTQYF.

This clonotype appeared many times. The CDR3 bases are TGTGCCAGCTCACCGGCACTCCAGGGAAACTCCTATAATTCACCCCTCCACTTT. It translates to CASSPALQGNSYNSPLHF. The V call is TRBV18, the J call TRBJ1-6, with D possibly being TRBD1 (5 bases). V was pared by 3 bases and J by 0 bases, with 15 bases between. Germline V gives CDR1 KGHSH, CDR2 LQKENI. The CDR3 extends over 18 amino acids. The entire variable domain, with the rest obtained from reference TRBV18 and TRBJ1-6, is as follows: NAGVMQNPRHLVRRRGQEARLRCSPMKGHSHVYWYRQLPEEGLKFMVYLQKENIIDESGMPKERFSAEFPKEGPSILRIQQVVRGDSAAYFCASSPALQGNSYNSPLHFGNGTRLTVT.

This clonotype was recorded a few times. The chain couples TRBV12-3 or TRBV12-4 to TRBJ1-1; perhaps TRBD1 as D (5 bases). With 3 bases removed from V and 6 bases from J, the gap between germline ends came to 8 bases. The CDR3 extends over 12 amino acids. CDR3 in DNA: TGTGCCAGCAGTTTCGGGGCTTCTGAAGCTTTCTTT. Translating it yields CASSFGASEAFF.

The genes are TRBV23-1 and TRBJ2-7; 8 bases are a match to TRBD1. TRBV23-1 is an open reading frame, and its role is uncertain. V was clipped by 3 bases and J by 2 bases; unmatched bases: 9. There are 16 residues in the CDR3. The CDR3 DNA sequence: TGCGCCAGCAGTCAGCCCGGACAGGGTAGGACCTACGAGCAGTACTTC. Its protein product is CASSQPGQGRTYEQYF.

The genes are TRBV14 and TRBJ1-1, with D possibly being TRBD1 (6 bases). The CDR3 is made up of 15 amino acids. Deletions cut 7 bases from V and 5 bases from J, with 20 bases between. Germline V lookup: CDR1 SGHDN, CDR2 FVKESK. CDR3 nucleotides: TGTGCCAGCATCTGGGGGCCCTCCGGTGGGACTGAAGCTTTCTTT. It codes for CASIWGPSGGTEAFF.

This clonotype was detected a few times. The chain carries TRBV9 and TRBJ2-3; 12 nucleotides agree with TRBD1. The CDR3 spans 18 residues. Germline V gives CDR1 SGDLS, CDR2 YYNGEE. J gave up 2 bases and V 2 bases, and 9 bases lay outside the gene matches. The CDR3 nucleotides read TGTGCCAGCAGCGTCTTGGGACAGGGGGCTCTACTCACAGATACGCAGTATTTT. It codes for CASSVLGQGALLTDTQYF.

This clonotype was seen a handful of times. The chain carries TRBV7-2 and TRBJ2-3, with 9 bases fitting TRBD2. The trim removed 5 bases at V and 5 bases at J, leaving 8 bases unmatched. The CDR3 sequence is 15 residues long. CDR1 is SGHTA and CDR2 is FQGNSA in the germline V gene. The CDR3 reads CASSPLLSGRDTQYF. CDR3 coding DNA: TGTGCCAGCAGCCCGCTCCTTAGCGGGAGAGATACGCAGTATTTT.

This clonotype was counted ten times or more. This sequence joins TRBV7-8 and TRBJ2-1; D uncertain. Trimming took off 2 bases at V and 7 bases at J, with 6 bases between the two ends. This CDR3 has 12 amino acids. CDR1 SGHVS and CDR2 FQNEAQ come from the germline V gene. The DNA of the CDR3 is TGTGCCAGCAGCTTAATGGGGAATGAGCAGTTCTTC. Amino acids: CASSLMGNEQFF. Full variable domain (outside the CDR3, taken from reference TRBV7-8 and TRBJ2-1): GAGVSQSPRYKVAKRGQDVALRCDPISGHVSLFWYQQALGQGPEFLTYFQNEAQLDKSGLPSDRFFAERPEGSVSTLKIQRTQQEDSAVYLCASSLMGNEQFFGPGTRLTVL.

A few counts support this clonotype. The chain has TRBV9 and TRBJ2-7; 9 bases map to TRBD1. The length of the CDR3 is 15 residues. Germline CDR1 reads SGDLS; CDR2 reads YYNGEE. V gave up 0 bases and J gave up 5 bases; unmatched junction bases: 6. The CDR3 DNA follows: TGTGCCAGCAGCGTAGCTCGGGGACAGGGCCACGAGCAGTACTTC. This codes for CASSVARGQGHEQYF.

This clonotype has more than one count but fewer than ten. CDR3 sequence reads: CASSLTSSMVHEQFF. DNA of the CDR3: TGCGCCAGCAGCTTGACTAGCTCGATGGTCCATGAGCAGTTCTTC. The chain is built from TRBV5-1 and TRBJ2-1; the D gene is possibly TRBD2 (6 bases). This CDR3 has 15 amino acids. Germline CDR1 is SGHRS and CDR2 is YFSETQ. Trimming took off 1 base at V and 8 bases at J, with 16 bases between the two ends.

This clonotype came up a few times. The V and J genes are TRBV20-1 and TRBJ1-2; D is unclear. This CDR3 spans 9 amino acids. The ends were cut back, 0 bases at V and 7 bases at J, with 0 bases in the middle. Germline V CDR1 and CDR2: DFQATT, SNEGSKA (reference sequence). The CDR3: CSARDGYTF. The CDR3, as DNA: TGCAGTGCTAGAGATGGCTACACCTTC.

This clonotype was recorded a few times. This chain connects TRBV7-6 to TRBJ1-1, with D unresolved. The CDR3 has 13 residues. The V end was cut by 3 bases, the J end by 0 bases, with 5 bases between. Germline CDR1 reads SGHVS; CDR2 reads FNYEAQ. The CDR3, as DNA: TGTGCCAGCAGCTTCGACCTGAACACTGAAGCTTTCTTT. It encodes CASSFDLNTEAFF. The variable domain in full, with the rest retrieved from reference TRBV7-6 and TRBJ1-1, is GAGVSQSPRYKVTKRGQDVALRCDPISGHVSLYWYRQALGQGPEFLTYFNYEAQQDKSGLPNDRFSAERPEGSISTLTIQRTEQRDSAMYRCASSFDLNTEAFFGQGTRLTVV.

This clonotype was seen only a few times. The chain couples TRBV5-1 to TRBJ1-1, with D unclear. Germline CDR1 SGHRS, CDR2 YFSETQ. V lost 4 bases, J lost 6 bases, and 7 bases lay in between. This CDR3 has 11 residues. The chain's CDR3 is CASSTGPEAFF. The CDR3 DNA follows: TGCGCCAGCAGCACGGGCCCTGAAGCTTTCTTT.

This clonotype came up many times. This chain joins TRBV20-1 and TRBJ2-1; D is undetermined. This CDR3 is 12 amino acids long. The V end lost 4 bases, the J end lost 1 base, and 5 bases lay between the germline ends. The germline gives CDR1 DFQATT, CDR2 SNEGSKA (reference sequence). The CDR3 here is CSATLSYNEQFF. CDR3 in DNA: TGCAGTGCTACATTGTCCTACAATGAGCAGTTCTTC.

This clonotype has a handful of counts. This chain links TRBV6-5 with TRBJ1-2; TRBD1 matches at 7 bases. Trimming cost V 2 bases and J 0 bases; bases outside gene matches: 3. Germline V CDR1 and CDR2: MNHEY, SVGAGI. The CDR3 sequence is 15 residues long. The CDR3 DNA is TGTGCCAGCAGTTACACCGGGACAGCTAACTATGGCTACACCTTC. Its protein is CASSYTGTANYGYTF.

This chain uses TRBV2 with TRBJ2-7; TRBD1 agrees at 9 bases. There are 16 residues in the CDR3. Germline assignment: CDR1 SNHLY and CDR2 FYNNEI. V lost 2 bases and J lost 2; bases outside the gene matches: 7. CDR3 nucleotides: TGTGCCAGCAGTGAATCGCGGACAGGGGCTACCTACGAGCAGTACTTC. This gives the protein CASSESRTGATYEQYF.

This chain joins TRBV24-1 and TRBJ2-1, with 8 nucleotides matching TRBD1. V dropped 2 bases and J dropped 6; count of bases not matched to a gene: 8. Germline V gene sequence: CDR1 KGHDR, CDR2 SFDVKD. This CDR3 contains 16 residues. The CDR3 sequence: CATSDSWEQGGNEQFF. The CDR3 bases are TGTGCCACCAGTGATTCGTGGGAACAGGGGGGCAATGAGCAGTTCTTC.

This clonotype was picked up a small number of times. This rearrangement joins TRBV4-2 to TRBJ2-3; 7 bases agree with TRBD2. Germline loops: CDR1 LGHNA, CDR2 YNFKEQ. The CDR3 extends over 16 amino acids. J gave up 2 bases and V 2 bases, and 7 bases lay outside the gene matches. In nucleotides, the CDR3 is TGTGCCAGCAGCCAAAAAGCGGGACTTTACACAGATACGCAGTATTTT. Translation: CASSQKAGLYTDTQYF.

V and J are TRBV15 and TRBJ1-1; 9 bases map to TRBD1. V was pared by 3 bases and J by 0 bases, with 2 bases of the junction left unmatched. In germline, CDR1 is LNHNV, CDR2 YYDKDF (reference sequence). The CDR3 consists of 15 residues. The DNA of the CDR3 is TGTGCCACCAGCAGTGGACAGGGGCTGAACACTGAAGCTTTCTTT. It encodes CATSSGQGLNTEAFF.

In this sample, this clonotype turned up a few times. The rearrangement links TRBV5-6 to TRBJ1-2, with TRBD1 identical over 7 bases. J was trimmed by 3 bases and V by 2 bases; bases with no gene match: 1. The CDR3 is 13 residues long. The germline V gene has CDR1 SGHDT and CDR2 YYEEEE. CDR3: CASSFGTDYGYTF. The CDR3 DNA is TGTGCCAGCAGCTTCGGGACAGACTATGGCTACACCTTC.

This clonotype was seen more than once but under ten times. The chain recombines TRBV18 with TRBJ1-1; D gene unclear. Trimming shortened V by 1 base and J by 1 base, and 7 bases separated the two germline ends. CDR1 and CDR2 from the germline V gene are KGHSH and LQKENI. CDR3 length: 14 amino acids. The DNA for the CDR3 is TGTGCCAGCTCACCACGGGAATGGAACACTGAAGCTTTCTTT. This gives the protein CASSPREWNTEAFF.

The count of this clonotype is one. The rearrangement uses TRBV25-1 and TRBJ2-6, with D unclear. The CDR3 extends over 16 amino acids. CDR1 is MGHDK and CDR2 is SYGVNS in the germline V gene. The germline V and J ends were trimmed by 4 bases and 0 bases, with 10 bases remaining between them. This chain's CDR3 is CASSGPSLSGANVLTF. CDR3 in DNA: TGTGCCAGCAGTGGTCCCTCACTCTCTGGGGCCAACGTCCTGACTTTC.

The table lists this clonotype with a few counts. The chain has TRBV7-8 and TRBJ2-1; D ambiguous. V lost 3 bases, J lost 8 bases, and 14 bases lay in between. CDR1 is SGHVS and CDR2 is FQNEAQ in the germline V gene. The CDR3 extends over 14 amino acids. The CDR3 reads CASSLYISGYEQFF. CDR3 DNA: TGTGCCAGCAGCTTGTATATTAGTGGATATGAGCAGTTCTTC. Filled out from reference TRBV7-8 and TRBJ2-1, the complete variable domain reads GAGVSQSPRYKVAKRGQDVALRCDPISGHVSLFWYQQALGQGPEFLTYFQNEAQLDKSGLPSDRFFAERPEGSVSTLKIQRTQQEDSAVYLCASSLYISGYEQFFGPGTRLTVL.

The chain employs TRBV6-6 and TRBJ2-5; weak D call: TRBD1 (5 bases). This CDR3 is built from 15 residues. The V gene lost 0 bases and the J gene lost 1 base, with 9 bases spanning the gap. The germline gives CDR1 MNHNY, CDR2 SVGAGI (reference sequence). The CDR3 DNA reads TGTGCCAGCAGTTACTCTCGACAGACCCAAGAGACCCAGTACTTC. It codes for CASSYSRQTQETQYF.

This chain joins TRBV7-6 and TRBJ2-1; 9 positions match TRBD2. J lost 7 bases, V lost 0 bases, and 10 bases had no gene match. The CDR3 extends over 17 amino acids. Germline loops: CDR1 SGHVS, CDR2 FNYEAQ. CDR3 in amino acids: CASSLAPAGGPENEQFF. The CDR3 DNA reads TGTGCCAGCAGCTTAGCCCCCGCGGGAGGGCCGGAGAATGAGCAGTTCTTC.

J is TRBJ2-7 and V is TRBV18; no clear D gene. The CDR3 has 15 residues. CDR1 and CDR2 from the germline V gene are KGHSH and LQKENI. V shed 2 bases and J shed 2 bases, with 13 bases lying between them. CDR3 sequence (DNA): TGTGCCAGCTCACCAACCACGGGCGGTCCCTACGAGCAGTACTTC. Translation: CASSPTTGGPYEQYF.

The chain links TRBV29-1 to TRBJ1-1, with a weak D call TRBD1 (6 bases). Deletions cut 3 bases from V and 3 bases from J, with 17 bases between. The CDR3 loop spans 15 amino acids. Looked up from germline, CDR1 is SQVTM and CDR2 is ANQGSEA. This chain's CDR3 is CSVDPLQGRDTEAFF. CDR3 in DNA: TGCAGCGTTGACCCTTTACAGGGAAGGGACACTGAAGCTTTCTTT.

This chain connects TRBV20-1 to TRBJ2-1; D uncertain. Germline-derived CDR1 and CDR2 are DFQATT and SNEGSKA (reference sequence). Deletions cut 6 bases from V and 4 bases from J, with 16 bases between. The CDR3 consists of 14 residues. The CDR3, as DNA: TGCAGTGCCCCTACAGATGGTAGTTACAATGAGCAGTTCTTC. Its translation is CSAPTDGSYNEQFF.